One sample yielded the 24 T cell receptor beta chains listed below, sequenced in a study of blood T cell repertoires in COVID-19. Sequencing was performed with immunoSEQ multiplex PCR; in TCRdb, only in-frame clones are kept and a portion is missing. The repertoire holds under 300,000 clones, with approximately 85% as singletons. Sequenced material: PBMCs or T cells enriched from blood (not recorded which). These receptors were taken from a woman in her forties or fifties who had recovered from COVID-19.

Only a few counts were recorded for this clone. CDR3 in DNA: TGTGCCATCAGTGTGATGGGACTAGCGGGAACATACGAGCAGTACTTC. Translating gives CAISVMGLAGTYEQYF. V and J are TRBV10-3 and TRBJ2-7; 13 positions match TRBD2. CDR1 and CDR2 from the germline V gene are ENHRY and SYGVKD. The length of the CDR3 is 16 residues. Losses at the gene ends were 4 bases for V and 4 bases for J; bases not matched to a gene: 7.

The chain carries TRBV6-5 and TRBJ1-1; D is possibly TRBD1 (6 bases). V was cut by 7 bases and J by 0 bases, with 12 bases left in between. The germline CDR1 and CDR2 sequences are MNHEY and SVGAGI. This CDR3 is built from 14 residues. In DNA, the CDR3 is TGTGCCAGCATCACAGGGCACCTGAACACTGAAGCTTTCTTT. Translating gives CASITGHLNTEAFF.

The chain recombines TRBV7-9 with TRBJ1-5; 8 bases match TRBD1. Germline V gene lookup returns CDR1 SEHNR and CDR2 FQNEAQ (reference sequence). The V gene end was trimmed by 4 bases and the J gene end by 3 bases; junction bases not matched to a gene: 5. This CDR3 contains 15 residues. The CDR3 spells CASSYGQGHNQPQHF. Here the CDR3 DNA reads TGTGCCAGCAGCTATGGACAGGGACACAATCAGCCCCAGCATTTT.

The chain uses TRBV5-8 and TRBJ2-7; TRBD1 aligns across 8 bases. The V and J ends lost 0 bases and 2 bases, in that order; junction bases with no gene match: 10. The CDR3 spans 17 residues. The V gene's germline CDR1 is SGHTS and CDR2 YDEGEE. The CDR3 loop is CASSLEVAGTGPYEQYF. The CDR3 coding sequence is TGTGCCAGCAGCTTGGAAGTAGCCGGGACAGGCCCCTACGAGCAGTACTTC.

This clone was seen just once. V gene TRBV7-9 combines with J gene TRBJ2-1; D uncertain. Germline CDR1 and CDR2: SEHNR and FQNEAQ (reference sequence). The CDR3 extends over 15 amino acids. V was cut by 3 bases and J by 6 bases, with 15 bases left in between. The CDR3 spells CASSFDLVPPNEQFF. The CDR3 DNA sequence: TGTGCCAGCAGCTTCGACCTAGTGCCACCCAATGAGCAGTTCTTC.

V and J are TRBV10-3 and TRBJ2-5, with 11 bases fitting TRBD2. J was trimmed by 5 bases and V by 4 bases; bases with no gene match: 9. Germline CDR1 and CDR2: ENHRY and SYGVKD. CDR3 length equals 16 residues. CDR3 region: CAISVALAGGGETQYF. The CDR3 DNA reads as TGTGCCATCAGTGTGGCTCTAGCGGGAGGAGGGGAGACCCAGTACTTC.

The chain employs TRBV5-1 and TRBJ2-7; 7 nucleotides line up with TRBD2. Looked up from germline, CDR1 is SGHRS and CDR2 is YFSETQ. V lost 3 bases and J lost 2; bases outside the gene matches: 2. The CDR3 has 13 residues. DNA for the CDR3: TGCGCCAGCAGCTGGGAGGGCACCTACGAGCAGTACTTC. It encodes CASSWEGTYEQYF.

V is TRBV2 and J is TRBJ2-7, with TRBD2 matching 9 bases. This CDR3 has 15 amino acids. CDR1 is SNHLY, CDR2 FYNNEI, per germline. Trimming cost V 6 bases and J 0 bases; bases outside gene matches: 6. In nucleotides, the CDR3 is TGTGCCAGCAGCACCTGGACTAGCGTCTCCTACGAGCAGTACTTC. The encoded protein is CASSTWTSVSYEQYF.

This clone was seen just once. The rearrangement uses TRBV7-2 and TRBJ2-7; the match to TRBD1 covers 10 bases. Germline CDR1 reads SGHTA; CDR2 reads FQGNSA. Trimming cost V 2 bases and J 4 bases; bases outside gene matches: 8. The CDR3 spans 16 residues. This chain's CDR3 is CASSLSATGGLYEQYF. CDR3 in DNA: TGTGCCAGCAGCTTATCTGCGACAGGGGGCTTATACGAGCAGTACTTC.

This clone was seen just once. The CDR3 DNA reads TGTGCCAGCAGCGGAGTCACTGAAGCTTTCTTT. Translation gives CASSGVTEAFF. The rearrangement joins TRBV3-1 (or the pseudogene TRBV3-2) to TRBJ1-1, with D hard to call. From germline, CDR1 is LGHDT and CDR2 YNNKEL (reference sequence). This CDR3 has 11 residues. Trimming removed 5 bases from V and 4 bases from J, with 5 bases in between.

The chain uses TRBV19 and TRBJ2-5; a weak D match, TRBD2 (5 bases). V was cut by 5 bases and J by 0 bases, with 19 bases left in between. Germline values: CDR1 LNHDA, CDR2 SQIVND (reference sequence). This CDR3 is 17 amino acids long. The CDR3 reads CASSLNPGVGYQETQYF. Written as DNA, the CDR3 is TGTGCCAGTAGTCTCAACCCCGGGGTCGGGTACCAAGAGACCCAGTACTTC.

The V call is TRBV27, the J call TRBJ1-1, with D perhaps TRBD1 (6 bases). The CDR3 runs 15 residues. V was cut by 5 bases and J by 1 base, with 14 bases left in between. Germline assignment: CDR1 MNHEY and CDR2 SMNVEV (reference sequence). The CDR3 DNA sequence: TGTGCCAGCAGTCCAGACTTGACAGGGAACACTGAAGCTTTCTTT. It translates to CASSPDLTGNTEAFF.

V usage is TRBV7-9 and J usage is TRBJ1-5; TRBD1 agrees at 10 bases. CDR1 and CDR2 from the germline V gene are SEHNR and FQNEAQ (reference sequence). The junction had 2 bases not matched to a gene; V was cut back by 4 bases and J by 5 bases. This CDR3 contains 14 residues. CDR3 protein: CASSSGQGDQPQHF. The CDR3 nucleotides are TGTGCCAGCAGCTCAGGACAGGGGGATCAGCCCCAGCATTTT. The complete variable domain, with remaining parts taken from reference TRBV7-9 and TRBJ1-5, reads DTGVSQNPRHKITKRGQNVTFRCDPISEHNRLYWYRQTLGQGPEFLTYFQNEAQLEKSRLLSDRFSAERPKGSFSTLEIQRTEQGDSAMYLCASSSGQGDQPQHFGDGTRLSIL.

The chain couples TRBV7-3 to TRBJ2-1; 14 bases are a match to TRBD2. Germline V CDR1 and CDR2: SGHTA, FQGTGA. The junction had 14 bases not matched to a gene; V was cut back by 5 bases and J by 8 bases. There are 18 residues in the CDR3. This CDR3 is CASSPQHPGLAGEDEQFF. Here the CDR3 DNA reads TGTGCCAGCAGCCCACAACACCCGGGACTAGCGGGAGAAGATGAGCAGTTCTTC. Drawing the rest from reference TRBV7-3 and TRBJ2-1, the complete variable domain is GAGVSQTPSNKVTEKGKYVELRCDPISGHTALYWYRQSLGQGPEFLIYFQGTGAADDSGLPNDRFFAVRPEGSVSTLKIQRTERGDSAVYLCASSPQHPGLAGEDEQFFGPGTRLTVL.

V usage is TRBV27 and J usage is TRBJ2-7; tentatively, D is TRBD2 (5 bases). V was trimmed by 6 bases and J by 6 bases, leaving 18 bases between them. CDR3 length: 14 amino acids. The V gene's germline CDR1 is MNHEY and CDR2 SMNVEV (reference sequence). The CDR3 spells CASSRGRQAGEQYF. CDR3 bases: TGTGCCAGCAGCCGCGGAAGGCAGGCGGGCGAGCAGTACTTC.

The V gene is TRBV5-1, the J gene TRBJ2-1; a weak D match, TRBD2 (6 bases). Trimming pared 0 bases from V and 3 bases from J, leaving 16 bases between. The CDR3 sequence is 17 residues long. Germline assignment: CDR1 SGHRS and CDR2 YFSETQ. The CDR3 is CASSLVGPGGVYNEQFF. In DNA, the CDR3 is TGCGCCAGCAGCTTGGTGGGGCCCGGAGGGGTCTACAATGAGCAGTTCTTC.

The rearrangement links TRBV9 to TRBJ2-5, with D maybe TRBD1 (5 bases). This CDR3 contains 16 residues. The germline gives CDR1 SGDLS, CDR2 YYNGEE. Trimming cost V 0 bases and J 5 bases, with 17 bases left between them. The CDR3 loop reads CASSVAAGLTGETQYF. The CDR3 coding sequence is TGTGCCAGCAGCGTAGCGGCAGGGTTGACGGGCGAGACCCAGTACTTC.

The CDR3 loop reads CASSFGTGSTDTQYF. In nucleotides, the CDR3 is TGTGCCAGCAGTTTCGGGACAGGGAGCACAGATACGCAGTATTTT. This chain links TRBV28 with TRBJ2-3; 9 nucleotides align to TRBD1. The CDR3 length is 15 residues. V trimming: 3 bases; J trimming: 0 bases; junction bases outside the gene matches: 1. Germline CDR1 reads MDHEN; CDR2 reads SYDVKM. Variable domain in full (rest from reference TRBV28 and TRBJ2-3): DVKVTQSSRYLVKRTGEKVFLECVQDMDHENMFWYRQDPGLGLRLIYFSYDVKMKEKGDIPEGYSVSREKKERFSLILESASTNQTSMYLCASSFGTGSTDTQYFGPGTRLTVL.

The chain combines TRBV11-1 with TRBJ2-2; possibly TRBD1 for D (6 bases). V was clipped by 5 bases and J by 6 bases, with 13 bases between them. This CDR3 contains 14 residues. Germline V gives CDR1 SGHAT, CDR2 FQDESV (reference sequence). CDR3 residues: CASSPRGSAGELFF. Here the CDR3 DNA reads TGTGCCAGCAGCCCCAGGGGAAGTGCCGGGGAGCTGTTTTTT. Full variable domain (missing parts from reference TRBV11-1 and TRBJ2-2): EAEVAQSPRYKITEKSQAVAFWCDPISGHATLYWYRQILGQGPELLVQFQDESVVDDSQLPKDRFSAERLKGVDSTLKIQPAELGDSAMYLCASSPRGSAGELFFGEGSRLTVL.

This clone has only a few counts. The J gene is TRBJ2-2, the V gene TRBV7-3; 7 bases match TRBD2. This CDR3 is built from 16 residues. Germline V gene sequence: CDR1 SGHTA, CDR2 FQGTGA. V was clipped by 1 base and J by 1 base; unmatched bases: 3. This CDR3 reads CASSLRVAGNTGELFF. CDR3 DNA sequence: TGTGCCAGCAGCTTAAGGGTAGCGGGGAACACCGGGGAGCTGTTTTTT.

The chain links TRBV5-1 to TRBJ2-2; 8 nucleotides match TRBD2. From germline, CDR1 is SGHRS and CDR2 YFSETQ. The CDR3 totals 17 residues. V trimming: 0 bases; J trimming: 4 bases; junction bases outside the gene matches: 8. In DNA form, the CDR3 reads TGCGCCAGCAGCTTGGGGGGGACTAGAGGAGTCACCGGGGAGCTGTTTTTT. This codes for CASSLGGTRGVTGELFF.

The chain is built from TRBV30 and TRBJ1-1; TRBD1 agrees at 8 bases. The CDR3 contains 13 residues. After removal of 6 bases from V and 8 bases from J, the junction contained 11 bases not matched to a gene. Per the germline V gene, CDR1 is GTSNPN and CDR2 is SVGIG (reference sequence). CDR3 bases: TGTGCCTGTAGGGGGTTGGGGACAGGAGAAGCTTTCTTT. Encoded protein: CACRGLGTGEAFF.

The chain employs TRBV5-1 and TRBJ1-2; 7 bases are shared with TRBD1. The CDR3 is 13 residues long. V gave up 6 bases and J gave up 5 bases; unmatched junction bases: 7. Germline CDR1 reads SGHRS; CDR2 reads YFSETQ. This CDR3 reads CASKNSTGYGYTF. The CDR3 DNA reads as TGCGCCAGCAAGAATTCGACAGGGTATGGCTACACCTTC.

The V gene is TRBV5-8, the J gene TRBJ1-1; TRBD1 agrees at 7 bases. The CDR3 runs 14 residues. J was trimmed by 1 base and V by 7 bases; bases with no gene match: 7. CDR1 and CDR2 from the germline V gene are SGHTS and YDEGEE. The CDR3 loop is CASSLTGTNTEAFF. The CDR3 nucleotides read TGTGCCAGCTCTCTGACAGGGACGAACACTGAAGCTTTCTTT.